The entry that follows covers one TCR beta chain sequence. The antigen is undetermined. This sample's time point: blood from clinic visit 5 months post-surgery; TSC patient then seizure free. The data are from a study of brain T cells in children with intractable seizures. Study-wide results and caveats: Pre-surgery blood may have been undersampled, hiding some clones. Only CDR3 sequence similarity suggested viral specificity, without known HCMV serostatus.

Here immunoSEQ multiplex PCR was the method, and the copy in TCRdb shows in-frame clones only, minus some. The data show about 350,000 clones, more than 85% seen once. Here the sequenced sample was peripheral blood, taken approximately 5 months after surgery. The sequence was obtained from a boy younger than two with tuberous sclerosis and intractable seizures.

The chain's CDR3 is CASSYSIRGRYEQYF. The CDR3 DNA reads TGTGCCAGCAGTTACTCGATTAGGGGGCGGTACGAGCAGTACTTC. This rearrangement joins TRBV6-5 to TRBJ2-7; 7 nucleotides line up with TRBD1. With 0 bases clipped from V and 4 bases from J, the junction kept 6 bases outside the gene matches. This CDR3 comprises 15 residues. In germline, CDR1 is MNHEY, CDR2 SVGAGI.